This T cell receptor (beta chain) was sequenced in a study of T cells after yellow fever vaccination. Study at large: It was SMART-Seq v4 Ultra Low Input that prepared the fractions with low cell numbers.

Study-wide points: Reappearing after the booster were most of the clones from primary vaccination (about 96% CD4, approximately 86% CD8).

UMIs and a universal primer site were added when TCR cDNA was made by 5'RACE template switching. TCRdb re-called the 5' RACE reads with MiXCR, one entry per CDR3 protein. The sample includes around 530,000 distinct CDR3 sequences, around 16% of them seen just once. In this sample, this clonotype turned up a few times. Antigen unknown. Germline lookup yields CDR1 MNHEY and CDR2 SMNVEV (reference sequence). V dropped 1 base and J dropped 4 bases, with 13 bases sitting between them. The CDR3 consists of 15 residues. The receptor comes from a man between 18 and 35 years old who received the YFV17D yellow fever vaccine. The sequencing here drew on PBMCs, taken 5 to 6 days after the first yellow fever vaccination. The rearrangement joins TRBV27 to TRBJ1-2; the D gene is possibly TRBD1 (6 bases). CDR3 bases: TGTGCCAGCAGTTTATGGGCAGGGGCCTTCTATGGCTACACCTTC. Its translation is CASSLWAGAFYGYTF.